This T cell receptor beta chain was retrieved from a study of blood T cell repertoires in COVID-19. Study in general: The United States, Italy and Spain were the sources of the acute and convalescent COVID-19 samples. T cells, B-cell-depleted T cells, or PBMCs provided the cDNA or gDNA that served as material.

The CDR3 consists of 14 residues. Trimming removed 0 bases at V and 8 bases at J, with 12 bases between. The V gene's germline CDR1 is SGHRS and CDR2 YFSETQ. In the original analysis: Amplifying reference gene primers gave estimates of nucleated cell counts. Repertoires were generated with immunoSEQ multiplex PCR, while TCRdb's copy carries only in-frame clones and drops some. V and J calls and clone size are as listed in that table; D and trimming were resolved from the DNA. The sample has approximately 65,000 clones, roughly 84% seen once. This clone was seen just once. The sample was peripheral blood. This sequence originates from a woman over 75 with active or convalescent COVID-19. This chain connects TRBV5-1 to TRBJ2-1; TRBD1 is a possible D gene (6 bases). The CDR3 sequence: CASSLVGGYDEQFF. The CDR3 DNA follows: TGCGCCAGCAGCTTGGTAGGGGGTTACGATGAGCAGTTCTTC.